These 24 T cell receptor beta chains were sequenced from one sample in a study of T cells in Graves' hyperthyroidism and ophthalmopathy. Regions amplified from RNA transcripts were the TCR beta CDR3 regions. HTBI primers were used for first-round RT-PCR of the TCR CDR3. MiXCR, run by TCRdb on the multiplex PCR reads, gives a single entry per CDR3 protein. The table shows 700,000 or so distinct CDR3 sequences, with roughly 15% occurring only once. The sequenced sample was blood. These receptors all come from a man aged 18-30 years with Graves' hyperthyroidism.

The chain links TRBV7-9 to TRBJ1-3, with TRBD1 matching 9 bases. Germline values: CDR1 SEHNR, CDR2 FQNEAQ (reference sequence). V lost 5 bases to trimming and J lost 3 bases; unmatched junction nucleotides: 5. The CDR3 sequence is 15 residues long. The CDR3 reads CASSPRDRVGNTIYF. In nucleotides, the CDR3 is TGTGCCAGCAGCCCCCGGGACAGGGTTGGAAACACCATATATTTT.

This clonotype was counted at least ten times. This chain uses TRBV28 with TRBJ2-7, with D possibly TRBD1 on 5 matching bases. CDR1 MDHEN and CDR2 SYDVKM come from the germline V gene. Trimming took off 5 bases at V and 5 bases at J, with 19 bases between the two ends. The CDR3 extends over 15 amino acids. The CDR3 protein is CASSPTGQGTHEQYF. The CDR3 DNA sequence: TGTGCCAGCAGTCCAACCGGGCAGGGAACCCACGAGCAGTACTTC.

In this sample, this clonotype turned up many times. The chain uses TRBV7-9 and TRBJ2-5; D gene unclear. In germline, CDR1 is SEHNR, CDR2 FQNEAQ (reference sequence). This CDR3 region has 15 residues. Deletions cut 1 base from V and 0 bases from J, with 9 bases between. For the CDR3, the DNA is TGTGCCAGCAGCTTAGGGGTAACCCACCAAGAGACCCAGTACTTC. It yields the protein CASSLGVTHQETQYF.

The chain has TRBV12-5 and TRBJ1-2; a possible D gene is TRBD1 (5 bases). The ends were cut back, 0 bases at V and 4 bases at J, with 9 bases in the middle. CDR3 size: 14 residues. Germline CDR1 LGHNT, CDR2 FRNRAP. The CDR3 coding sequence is TGTGCTAGTGGTTTGGTATCGGGGGTCTATGGCTACACCTTC. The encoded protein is CASGLVSGVYGYTF.

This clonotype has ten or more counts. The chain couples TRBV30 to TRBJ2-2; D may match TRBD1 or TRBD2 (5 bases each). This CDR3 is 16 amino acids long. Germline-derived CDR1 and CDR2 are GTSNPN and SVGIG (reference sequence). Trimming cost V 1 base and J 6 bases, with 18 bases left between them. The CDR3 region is CAWSDLTGTLAGELFF. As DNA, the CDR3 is TGTGCCTGGAGTGACCTAACCGGGACCCTGGCCGGGGAGCTGTTTTTT.

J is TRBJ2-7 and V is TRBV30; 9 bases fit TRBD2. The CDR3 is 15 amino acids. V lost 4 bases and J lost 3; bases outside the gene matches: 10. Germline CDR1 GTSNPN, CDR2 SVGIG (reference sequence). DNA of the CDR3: TGTGCCTGGACCAAAGGGCTAGCGGGGAACTACGAGCAGTACTTC. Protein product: CAWTKGLAGNYEQYF.

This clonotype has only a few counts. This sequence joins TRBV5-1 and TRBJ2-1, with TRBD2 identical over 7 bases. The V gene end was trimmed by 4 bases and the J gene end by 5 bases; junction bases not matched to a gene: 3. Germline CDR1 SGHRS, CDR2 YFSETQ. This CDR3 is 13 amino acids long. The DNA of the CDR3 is TGCGCCAGCAGCGGGGACTACCACAATGAGCAGTTCTTC. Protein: CASSGDYHNEQFF.

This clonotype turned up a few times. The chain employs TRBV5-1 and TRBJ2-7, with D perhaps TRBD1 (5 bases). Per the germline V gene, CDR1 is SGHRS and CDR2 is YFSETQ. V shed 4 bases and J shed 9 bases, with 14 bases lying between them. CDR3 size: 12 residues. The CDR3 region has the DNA TGCGCCAGCAGCGGAGACAGAGATCGGCAGTACTTC. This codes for CASSGDRDRQYF.

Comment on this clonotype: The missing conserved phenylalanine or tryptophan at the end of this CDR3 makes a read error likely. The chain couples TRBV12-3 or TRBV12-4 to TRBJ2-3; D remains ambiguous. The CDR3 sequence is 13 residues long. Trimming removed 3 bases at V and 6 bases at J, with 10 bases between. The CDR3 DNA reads TGTGCCAGCAGTTTCCTCTCCGAGGATACGCAGTATCTT. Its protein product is CASSFLSEDTQYL.

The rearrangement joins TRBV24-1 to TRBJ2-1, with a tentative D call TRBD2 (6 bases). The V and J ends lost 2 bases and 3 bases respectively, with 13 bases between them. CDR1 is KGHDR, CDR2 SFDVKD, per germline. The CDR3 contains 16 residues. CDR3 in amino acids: CATSDSGLLGYNEQFF. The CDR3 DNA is TGTGCCACCAGTGATTCGGGACTCCTGGGCTACAATGAGCAGTTCTTC.

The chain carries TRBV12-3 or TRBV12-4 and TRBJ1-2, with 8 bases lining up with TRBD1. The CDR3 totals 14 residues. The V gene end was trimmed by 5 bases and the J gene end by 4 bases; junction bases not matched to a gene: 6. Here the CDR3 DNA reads TGTGCCAGCAGTACGAACAGGGGGACCTATGGCTACACCTTC. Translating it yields CASSTNRGTYGYTF.

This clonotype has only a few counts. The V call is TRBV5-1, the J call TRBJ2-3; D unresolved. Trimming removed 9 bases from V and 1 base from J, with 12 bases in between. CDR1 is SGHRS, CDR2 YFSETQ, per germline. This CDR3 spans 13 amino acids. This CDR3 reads CATSPIGTDTQYF. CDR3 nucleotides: TGCGCCACTTCACCAATCGGCACAGATACGCAGTATTTT.

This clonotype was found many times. CDR3 nucleotides: TGTGCCATCCCGGGACTAGCGGACTACAATGAGCAGTTCTTC. Its translation is CAIPGLADYNEQFF. The V and J genes are TRBV2 and TRBJ2-1; 11 positions match TRBD2. CDR1 is SNHLY and CDR2 is FYNNEI in the germline V gene. Trimming cost V 10 bases and J 3 bases; bases outside gene matches: 5. This CDR3 has 14 residues.

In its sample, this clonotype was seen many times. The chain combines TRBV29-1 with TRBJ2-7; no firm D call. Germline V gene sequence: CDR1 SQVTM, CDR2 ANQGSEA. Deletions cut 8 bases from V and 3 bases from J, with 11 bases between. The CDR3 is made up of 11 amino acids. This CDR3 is CSPPEGYEQYF. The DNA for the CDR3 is TGCAGCCCTCCGGAAGGCTACGAGCAGTACTTC.

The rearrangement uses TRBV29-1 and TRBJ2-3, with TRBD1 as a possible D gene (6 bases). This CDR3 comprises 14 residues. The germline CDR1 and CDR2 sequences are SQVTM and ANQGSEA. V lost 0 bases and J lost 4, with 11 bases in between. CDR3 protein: CSVEEGAVSDTQYF. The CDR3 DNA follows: TGCAGCGTTGAAGAGGGGGCCGTGTCAGATACGCAGTATTTT.

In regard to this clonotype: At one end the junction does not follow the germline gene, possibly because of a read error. In DNA form, the CDR3 reads TGTGCCACCAGCTTAGGCCTAGCGGGAGCCAATGAGCAGTTCTTC. As protein: CATSLGLAGANEQFF. This chain connects TRBV7-8 to TRBJ2-1, with 10 bases aligning to TRBD2. The CDR3 covers 15 residues. The V gene's germline CDR1 is SGHVS and CDR2 FQNEAQ.

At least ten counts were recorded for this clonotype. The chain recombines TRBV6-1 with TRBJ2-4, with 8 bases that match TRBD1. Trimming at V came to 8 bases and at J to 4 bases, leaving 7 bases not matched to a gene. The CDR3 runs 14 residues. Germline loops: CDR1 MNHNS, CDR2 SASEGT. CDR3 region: CASPYGQGKNIQYF. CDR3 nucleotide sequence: TGTGCCAGCCCGTACGGACAGGGAAAAAACATTCAGTACTTC.

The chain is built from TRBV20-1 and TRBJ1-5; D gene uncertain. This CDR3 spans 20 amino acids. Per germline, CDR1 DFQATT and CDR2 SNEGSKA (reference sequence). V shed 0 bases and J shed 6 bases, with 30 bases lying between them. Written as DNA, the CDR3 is TGCAGTGCTAGAGATCGGGAACTAAGAAAAAGGGTAAGCGGCTTTCAGCCCCAGCATTTT. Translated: CSARDRELRKRVSGFQPQHF.

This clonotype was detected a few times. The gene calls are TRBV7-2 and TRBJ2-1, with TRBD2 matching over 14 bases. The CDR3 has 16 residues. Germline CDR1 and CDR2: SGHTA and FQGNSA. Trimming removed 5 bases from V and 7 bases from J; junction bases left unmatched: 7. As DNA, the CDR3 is TGTGCCAGCAGCATTGGGACTAGCGGGAGTGGAAATGAGCAGTTCTTC. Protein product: CASSIGTSGSGNEQFF.

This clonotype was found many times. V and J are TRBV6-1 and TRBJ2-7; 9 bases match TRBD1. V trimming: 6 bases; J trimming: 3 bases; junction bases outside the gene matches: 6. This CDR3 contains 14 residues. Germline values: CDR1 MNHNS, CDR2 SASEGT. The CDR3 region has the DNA TGTGCCAGCAGAAGGGGACAGGGCCGCTACGAGCAGTACTTC. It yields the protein CASRRGQGRYEQYF.

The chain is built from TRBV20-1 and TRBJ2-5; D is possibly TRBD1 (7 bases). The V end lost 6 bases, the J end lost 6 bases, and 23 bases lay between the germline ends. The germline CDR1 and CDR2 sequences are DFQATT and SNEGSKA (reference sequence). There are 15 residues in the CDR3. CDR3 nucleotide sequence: TGCAGTGCGGTAGTGGGGGGACAGAAAGCGCAGACCCAGTACTTC. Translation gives CSAVVGGQKAQTQYF.

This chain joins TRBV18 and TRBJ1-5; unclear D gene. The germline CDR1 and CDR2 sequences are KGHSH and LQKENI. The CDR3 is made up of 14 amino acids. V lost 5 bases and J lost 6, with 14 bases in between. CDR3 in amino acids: CASSDSDGGQPQHF. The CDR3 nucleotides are TGTGCCAGCTCAGATTCAGATGGCGGTCAGCCCCAGCATTTT.

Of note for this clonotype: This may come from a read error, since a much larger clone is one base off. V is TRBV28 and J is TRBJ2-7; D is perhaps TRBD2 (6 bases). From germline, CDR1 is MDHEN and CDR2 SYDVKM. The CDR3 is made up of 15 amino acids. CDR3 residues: CASSSPAGRYYERYF. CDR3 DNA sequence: TGTGCCAGCAGCTCCCCCGCGGGACGCTACTACGAGCGGTACTTC.

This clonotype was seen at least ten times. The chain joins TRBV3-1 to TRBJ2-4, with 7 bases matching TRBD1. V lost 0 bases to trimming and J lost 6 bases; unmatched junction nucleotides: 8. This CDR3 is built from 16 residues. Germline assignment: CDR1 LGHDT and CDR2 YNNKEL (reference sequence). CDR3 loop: CASSQEGRTGLNIQYF. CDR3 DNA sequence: TGTGCCAGCAGCCAAGAGGGCAGGACAGGACTAAACATTCAGTACTTC.